This T cell receptor (beta chain) was found in a study of T-cell reconstitution after alpha-beta-depleted transplantation in children. Ten or more counts support this clonotype. A TCRbeta library incorporating unique molecular identifiers was prepared. TCRdb re-called the PCR reads with MiXCR, one entry per CDR3 protein. This sample has some 200,000 distinct CDR3 sequences, with around 10% found just once. The TCR was taken from a human donor who donated a stem cell graft to a child with acute lymphoblastic leukemia. The sequencing used PBMCs from the stem cell graft donor, collected from the stem cell graft.

CDR3 DNA: TGTGCCAGCAGTGAATATGGAGGACAGGCGTCAACTAATGAAAAACTGTTTTTT. Its translation: CASSEYGGQASTNEKLFF. The chain recombines TRBV25-1 with TRBJ1-4, with 7 bases lining up with TRBD1. CDR3 length: 18 residues. With 0 bases clipped from V and 0 bases from J, the junction kept 7 bases outside the gene matches. Germline V gives CDR1 MGHDK, CDR2 SYGVNS. Complete variable domain (other parts from reference TRBV25-1 and TRBJ1-4): EADIYQTPRYLVIGTGKKITLECSQTMGHDKMYWYQQDPGMELHLIHYSYGVNSTEKGDLSSESTVSRIRTEHFPLTLESARPSHTSQYLCASSEYGGQASTNEKLFFGSGTQLSVL.